This record looks at one T cell receptor beta chain sequence and its context. The entry originates in a study of blood T cell repertoires in COVID-19. Across the whole study: T cells, B-cell-depleted T cells, or PBMCs supplied cDNA or gDNA.

Seattle's cohort entered during active infection and was followed longitudinally. V was trimmed by 0 bases and J by 4 bases, leaving 10 bases between them. In germline, CDR1 is LNHDA, CDR2 SQIVND (reference sequence). The CDR3 is made up of 15 amino acids. Under the authors' procedure: Amplification from reference gene primers served as the basis for estimated nucleated cell counts. Measured with immunoSEQ multiplex PCR; TCRdb has only the in-frame clones, and not every one. That table furnishes V, J and clone size, whereas the DNA furnished D and trimming. The sample lists almost 300,000 clones, around 92% occurring once.

This sequence joins TRBV19 and TRBJ2-1; D possibly corresponds to TRBD1 (7 bases). Sequencing was performed on peripheral blood. This clonotype was obtained from a woman in her twenties or thirties with COVID-19, enrolled during active disease. CDR3 sequence (DNA): TGTGCCAGTAGTATAGATGCGGGACAGTACAATGAGCAGTTCTTC. It yields the protein CASSIDAGQYNEQFF.